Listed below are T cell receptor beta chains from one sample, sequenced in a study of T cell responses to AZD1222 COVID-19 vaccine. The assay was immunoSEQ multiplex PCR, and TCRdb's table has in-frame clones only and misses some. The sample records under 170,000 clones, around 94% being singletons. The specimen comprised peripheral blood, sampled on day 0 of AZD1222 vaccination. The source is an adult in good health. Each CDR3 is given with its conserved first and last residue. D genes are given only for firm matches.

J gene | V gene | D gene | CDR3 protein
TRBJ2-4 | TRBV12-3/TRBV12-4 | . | CAGGTENIQYF
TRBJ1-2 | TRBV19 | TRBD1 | CASIGRGLEYGYTF
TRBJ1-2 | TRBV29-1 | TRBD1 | CSVQGAPPYGYTF
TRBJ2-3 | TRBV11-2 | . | CASSLGSTSTDTQYF
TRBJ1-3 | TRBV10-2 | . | CASRDTTGNTIYF
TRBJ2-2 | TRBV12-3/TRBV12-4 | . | CASSRTFEKLFF
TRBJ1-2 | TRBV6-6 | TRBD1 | CASSWTGSGYTF
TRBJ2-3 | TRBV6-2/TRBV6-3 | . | CASSYGAVSTDTQYF
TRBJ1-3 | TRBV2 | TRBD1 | CASSRMTGGAGNTIYF
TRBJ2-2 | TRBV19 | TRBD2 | CASSPRGAGELFF
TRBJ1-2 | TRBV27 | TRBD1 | CASSGDRGYGYTF
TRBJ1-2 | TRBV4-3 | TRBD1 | CASSQDWGQEYGYTF
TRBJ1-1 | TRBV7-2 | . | CASSLWSWGTEAFF
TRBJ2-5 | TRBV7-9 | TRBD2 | CASSLLGASGRTQETQYF
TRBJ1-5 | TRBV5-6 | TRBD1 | CASSSIGTADGNQPQHF
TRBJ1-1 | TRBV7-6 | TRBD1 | CASSSGQGAEGTEAFF
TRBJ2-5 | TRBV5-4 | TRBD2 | CASSTDEWGGETQYF
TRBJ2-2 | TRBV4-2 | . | CASSQEIRKDGELFF
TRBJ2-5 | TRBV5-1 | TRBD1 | CASSLGTGSSETQYF
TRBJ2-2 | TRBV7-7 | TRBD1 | CASSLGTGDTGELFF
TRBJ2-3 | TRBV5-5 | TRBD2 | CASSLLAGTDTQYF
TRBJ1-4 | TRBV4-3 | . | CASSRGPGNEKLFF
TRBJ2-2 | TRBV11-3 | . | CASSFGGQNTGELFF
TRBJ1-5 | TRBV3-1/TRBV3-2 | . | CASSQVVSPNQPQHF
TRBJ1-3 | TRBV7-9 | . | CASSREMGSGNTIYF
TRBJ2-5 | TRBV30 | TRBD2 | CAWSLAVTLETQYF
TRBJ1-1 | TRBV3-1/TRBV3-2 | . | CASSVWPTEAFF
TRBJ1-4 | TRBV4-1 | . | CASSQGRGDNEKLFF
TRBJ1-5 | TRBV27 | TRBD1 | CASSLSGGWGQPQHF
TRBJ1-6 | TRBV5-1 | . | CASSLSGGLSPLHF
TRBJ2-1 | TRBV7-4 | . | CASITSMGLVYNEQFF
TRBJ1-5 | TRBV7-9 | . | CASSLVRGSGDQPQHF
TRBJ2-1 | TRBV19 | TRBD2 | CASTTSGKVDEQFF
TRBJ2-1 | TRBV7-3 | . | CASSLNPPGPGGEQFF
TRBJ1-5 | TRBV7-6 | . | CASSLEGAFSPQHF
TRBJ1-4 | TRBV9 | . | CASSSRGGDEKLFF
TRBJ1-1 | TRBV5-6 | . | CASSLGGREAFF
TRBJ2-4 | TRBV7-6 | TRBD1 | CASSLFRGQGNIQYF
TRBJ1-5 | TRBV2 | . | CASTPLRGRNQPQHF
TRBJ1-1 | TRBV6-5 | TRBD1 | CASSTGAEAFF
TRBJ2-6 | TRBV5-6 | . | CASSSGANVLTF
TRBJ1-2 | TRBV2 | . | CASRGQRGYTF
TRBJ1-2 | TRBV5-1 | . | CASSGEGGLYGYTF
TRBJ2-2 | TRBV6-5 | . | CASSYVGPGTGELFF
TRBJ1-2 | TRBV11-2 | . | CASSPDRGGYTF
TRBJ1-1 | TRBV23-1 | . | CASSPHAGKPSYTEAFF
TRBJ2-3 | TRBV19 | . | CASSIASTDTDTQYF
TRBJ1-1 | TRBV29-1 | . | CSVELRVADTEAFF
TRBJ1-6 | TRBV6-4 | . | CASSEVGAPGSPLHF
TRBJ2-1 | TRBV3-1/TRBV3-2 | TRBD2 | CASSQASGSVNEQFF
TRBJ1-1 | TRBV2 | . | CASSEEVVRWTTEAFF
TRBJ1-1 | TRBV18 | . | CASSPPLEGEAFF
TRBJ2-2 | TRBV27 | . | CASSLRGHTGELFF
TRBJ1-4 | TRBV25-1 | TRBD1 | CASSAPGQESATNEKLFF